The sequence of this T cell receptor (beta chain) was determined in a study of cytomegalovirus exposure and HLA in healthy donors. For the study at large: One earlier analysis, a look at 150 million to 200 million T cells, found almost 120 million unique TCR beta sequences. Samples from HLA-typed donors yielded approximately 88 million unique TCRs in an early data release.

Findings and caveats of the study: Most TCR sequences proved rare, with some public TCRs found in many donors. An observed cluster of highly shared sequence variants was recorded as a likely sequencing artifact.

13 Jbeta primers and 60 Vbeta primers were used for the PCR. Profiling relied on immunoSEQ multiplex PCR, and the TCRdb table lists in-frame clones only, not all of them. This sample yields about 170,000 clones, of which 80% to 90% are seen a single time; less than 2.5% belongs to the top ten. In the case of this clone: Its antigen is currently unknown.

This CDR3 spans 13 amino acids. V lost 5 bases, J lost 8 bases, and 8 bases stayed unmatched. Germline loops: CDR1 SGHAT, CDR2 FQNNGV. Specimen: PBMCs. The V call is TRBV11-2, the J call TRBJ1-2; 7 nucleotides agree with TRBD1. The sequence came from a male donor in good health and CMV-seronegative. CDR3 in DNA: TGTGCCAGCAGCCCGACAGGGATTAGGGGCTACACCTTC. Translation: CASSPTGIRGYTF.